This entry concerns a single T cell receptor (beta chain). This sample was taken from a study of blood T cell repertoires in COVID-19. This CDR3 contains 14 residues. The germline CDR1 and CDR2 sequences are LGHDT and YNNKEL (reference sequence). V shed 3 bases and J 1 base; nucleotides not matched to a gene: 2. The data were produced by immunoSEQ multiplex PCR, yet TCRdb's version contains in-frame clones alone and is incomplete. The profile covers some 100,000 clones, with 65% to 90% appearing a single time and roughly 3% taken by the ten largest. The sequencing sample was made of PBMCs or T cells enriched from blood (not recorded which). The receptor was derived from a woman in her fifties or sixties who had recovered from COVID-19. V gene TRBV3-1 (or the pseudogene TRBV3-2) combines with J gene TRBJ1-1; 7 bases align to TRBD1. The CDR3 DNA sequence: TGTGCCAGCAGCCAGCCAGGGGGGAACACTGAAGCTTTCTTT. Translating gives CASSQPGGNTEAFF.